Below are 11 T cell receptor beta chains sequenced from a single sample in a study of CD8+ T cells in alopecia areata (dated 2018 in TCRdb). Library preparation used the immunoSEQ multiplex PCR assay. To provide template for TCR sequencing, every sample had RNA extracted and reverse transcribed into cDNA. TCRdb holds this immuneACCESS table with in-frame rearrangements only. Some clones are missing; in checked studies, unresolved V genes explain under half, and the rest has no known cause. In this sample the table shows 110,000 or so clones, 56% of which occur a single time. 3% to 4% of the sample goes to the ten largest clones. Per the publication, the time point label means: roughly 24 weeks on oral tofacitinib. The sample's treatment or condition label is to be understood as: oral pan-JAK inhibitor, 5-10 mg twice daily. Sequencing used CD4+ T cells sorted from blood, obtained at week 24, from a patient treated with tofacitinib. The receptors come from a human donor with alopecia areata.

This chain connects TRBV29-1 to TRBJ1-2; TRBD1 aligns across 7 bases. The length of the CDR3 is 14 residues. J gave up 8 bases and V 5 bases, and 14 bases lay outside the gene matches. The germline V gene has CDR1 SQVTM and CDR2 ANQGSEA. The CDR3 DNA is TGCAGCGTTCCTCTAGGGGGCGCTGGTCGCGGCTACACCTTC. Translated, it gives CSVPLGGAGRGYTF.

Note on this clone: A read error may account for a junction end that differs from germline. This rearrangement joins TRBV7-9 to TRBJ1-4; D possibly corresponds to TRBD1 (6 bases). Germline loops: CDR1 SEHNR, CDR2 FQNEAQ (reference sequence). The CDR3 has 12 amino acids. The DNA for the CDR3 is TGTGCCAGCAGCTTAGAAGGGTCGGGGGCTGTTTTT. Translating it yields CASSLEGSGAVF.

This rearrangement joins TRBV29-1 to TRBJ2-5; either TRBD1 or TRBD2 may supply D (7 bases each). CDR1 is SQVTM and CDR2 is ANQGSEA in the germline V gene. The CDR3 has 16 residues. Between the trimmed V and J ends, which lost 0 bases and 0 bases, there was a span of 14 bases. The CDR3 reads CSVEEWQGGYQETQYF. CDR3 nucleotide sequence: TGCAGCGTTGAAGAATGGCAGGGGGGGTACCAAGAGACCCAGTACTTC.

The chain combines TRBV29-1 with TRBJ2-7, with 9 bases fitting TRBD1. The length of the CDR3 is 15 residues. Germline V gene data show CDR1 as SQVTM and CDR2 as ANQGSEA. With 4 bases clipped from V and 1 base from J, the junction kept 8 bases outside the gene matches. Written as DNA, the CDR3 is TGCAGCGTTGCCCTCGGGACAGGGACATCCTACGAGCAGTACTTC. Encoded protein: CSVALGTGTSYEQYF.

The V call is TRBV29-1, the J call TRBJ1-4, with TRBD1 identical over 9 bases. Germline V gives CDR1 SQVTM, CDR2 ANQGSEA. The length of the CDR3 is 16 residues. With 6 bases clipped from V and 3 bases from J, the junction kept 11 bases outside the gene matches. CDR3 amino acids: CSVTGTGTVSNEKLFF. CDR3 DNA sequence: TGCAGCGTGACCGGGACAGGGACGGTGTCTAATGAAAAACTGTTTTTT.

The gene calls are TRBV5-4 and TRBJ2-5; 10 nucleotides align to TRBD1. Germline lookup yields CDR1 SGHNT and CDR2 YYREEE (reference sequence). Unmatched junction bases numbered 11, after V lost 4 bases and J lost 5 bases. CDR3 length: 16 residues. The DNA of the CDR3 is TGTGCCAGCAGCAGCGGACAGGGGGACGGAGGGGAGACCCAGTACTTC. Protein product: CASSSGQGDGGETQYF. The variable domain in full, with the rest retrieved from reference TRBV5-4 and TRBJ2-5, is ETGVTQSPTHLIKTRGQQVTLRCSSQSGHNTVSWYQQALGQGPQFIFQYYREEENGRGNFPPRFSGLQFPNYSSELNVNALELDDSALYLCASSSGQGDGGETQYFGPGTRLLVL.

This chain connects TRBV4-2 to TRBJ2-3, with a possible D match to TRBD2 (6 bases). With 1 base removed from V and 5 bases from J, the gap between germline ends came to 16 bases. CDR1 is LGHNA and CDR2 is YNFKEQ in the germline V gene. This CDR3 contains 16 residues. The CDR3 loop is CASSQVGGAPRDTQYF. DNA of the CDR3: TGTGCCAGCAGCCAAGTAGGAGGGGCCCCTCGAGATACGCAGTATTTT.

This clone was recorded only once. This rearrangement joins TRBV2 to TRBJ2-3; 8 nucleotides line up with TRBD2. CDR1 is SNHLY and CDR2 is FYNNEI in the germline V gene. With V trimmed by 3 bases and J by 5 bases, 7 bases remained unmatched. The CDR3 has 15 residues. The CDR3 is CASSERGASLDTQYF. CDR3 coding DNA: TGTGCCAGCAGTGAGCGGGGGGCCTCGCTAGATACGCAGTATTTT.

This clone was detected once. The chain links TRBV10-3 to TRBJ1-2; 11 bases are shared with TRBD1. The germline gives CDR1 ENHRY, CDR2 SYGVKD. V shed 7 bases and J 9 bases; nucleotides not matched to a gene: 10. The CDR3 has 14 amino acids. Written as DNA, the CDR3 is TGTGCCATCATGACCGGGACAGGGGGTCTCAGCTACACCTTC. It codes for CAIMTGTGGLSYTF.

This clone was seen only once. This rearrangement joins TRBV9 to TRBJ1-6; D remains unclear. V was trimmed by 4 bases and J by 9 bases, leaving 14 bases between them. The germline V gene has CDR1 SGDLS and CDR2 YYNGEE. This CDR3 region has 14 residues. CDR3 sequence reads: CASSQATFGSPLHF. For the CDR3, the DNA is TGTGCCAGCAGCCAAGCCACGTTTGGTTCACCCCTCCACTTT.

This clone was counted only a few times. V and J are TRBV2 and TRBJ1-1; unclear D gene. CDR3 length: 14 amino acids. Trimming took off 2 bases at V and 0 bases at J, with 7 bases between the two ends. The V gene's germline CDR1 is SNHLY and CDR2 FYNNEI. The CDR3 nucleotides are TGTGCCAGCAGTGAACAGACCATGAACACTGAAGCTTTCTTT. As protein: CASSEQTMNTEAFF.